This T cell receptor beta chain stems from a study of cytomegalovirus exposure and HLA in healthy donors. CDR3 size: 14 residues. The germline V gene encodes CDR1 SNHLY and CDR2 FYNNEI. Unmatched junction bases numbered 4, after V lost 6 bases and J lost 0 bases. Both 60 Vbeta primers and 13 Jbeta primers went into the PCR. Generated by immunoSEQ multiplex PCR, the TCRdb table keeps only in-frame clones and is missing some. The sample comprises approximately 180,000 clones, over 70% of which are singletons, and around 1.5% rests with the top ten. The sequence came from a woman in her twenties or thirties in good health and CMV-seropositive. This sequence joins TRBV2 and TRBJ1-1; TRBD1 agrees at 7 bases. Sequenced material: PBMCs. DNA for the CDR3: TGTGCCAGCAGAGCGGACAGGCTGAACACTGAAGCTTTCTTT. This translates into CASRADRLNTEAFF.